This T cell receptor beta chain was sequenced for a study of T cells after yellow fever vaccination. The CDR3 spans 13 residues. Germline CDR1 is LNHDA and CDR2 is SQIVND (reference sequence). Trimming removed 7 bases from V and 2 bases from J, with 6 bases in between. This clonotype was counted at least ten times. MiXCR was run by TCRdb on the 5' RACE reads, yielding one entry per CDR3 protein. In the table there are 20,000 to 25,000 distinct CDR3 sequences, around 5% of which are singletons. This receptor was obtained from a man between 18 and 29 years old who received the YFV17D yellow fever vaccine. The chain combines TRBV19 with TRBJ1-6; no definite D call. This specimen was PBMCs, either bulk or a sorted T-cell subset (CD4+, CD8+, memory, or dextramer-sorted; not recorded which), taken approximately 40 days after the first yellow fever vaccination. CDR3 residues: CASNRAYNSPLHF. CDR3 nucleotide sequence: TGTGCCAGTAACCGAGCCTATAATTCACCCCTCCACTTT. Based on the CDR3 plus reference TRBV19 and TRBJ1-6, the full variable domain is DGGITQSPKYLFRKEGQNVTLSCEQNLNHDAMYWYRQDPGQGLRLIYYSQIVNDFQKGDIAEGYSVSREKKESFPLTVTSAQKNPTAFYLCASNRAYNSPLHFGNGTRLTVT.